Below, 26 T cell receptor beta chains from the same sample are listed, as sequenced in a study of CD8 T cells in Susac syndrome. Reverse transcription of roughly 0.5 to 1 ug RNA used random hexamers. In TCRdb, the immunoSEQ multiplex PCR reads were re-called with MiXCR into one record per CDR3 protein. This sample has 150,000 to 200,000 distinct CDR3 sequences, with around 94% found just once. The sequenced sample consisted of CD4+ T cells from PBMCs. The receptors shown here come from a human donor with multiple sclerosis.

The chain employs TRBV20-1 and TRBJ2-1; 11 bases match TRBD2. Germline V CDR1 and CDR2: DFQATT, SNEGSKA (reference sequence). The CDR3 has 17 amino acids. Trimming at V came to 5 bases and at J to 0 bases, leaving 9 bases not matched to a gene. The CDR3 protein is CSASGTSGPSSYNEQFF. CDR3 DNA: TGCAGTGCTTCCGGGACTAGCGGCCCAAGCTCCTACAATGAGCAGTTCTTC.

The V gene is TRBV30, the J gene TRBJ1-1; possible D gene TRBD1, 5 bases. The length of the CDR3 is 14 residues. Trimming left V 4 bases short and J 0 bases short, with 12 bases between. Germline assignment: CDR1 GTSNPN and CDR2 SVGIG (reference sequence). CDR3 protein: CAWTVAGLNTEAFF. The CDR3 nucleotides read TGTGCCTGGACTGTAGCAGGGTTGAACACTGAAGCTTTCTTT.

CDR3: CSATQGGGANYGYTF. The CDR3 DNA reads TGCAGTGCTACTCAAGGGGGGGGAGCTAACTATGGCTACACCTTC. The chain combines TRBV20-1 with TRBJ1-2; maybe TRBD1 (6 bases). V lost 4 bases and J 0 bases, leaving 15 bases between the germline ends. This CDR3 has 15 amino acids. Germline loops: CDR1 DFQATT, CDR2 SNEGSKA (reference sequence).

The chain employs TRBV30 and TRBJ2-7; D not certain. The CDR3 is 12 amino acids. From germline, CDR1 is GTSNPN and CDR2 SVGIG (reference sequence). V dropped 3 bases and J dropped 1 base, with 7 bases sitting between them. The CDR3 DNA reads TGTGCCTGGAGCCAGTCATCCTACGAGCAGTACTTC. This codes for CAWSQSSYEQYF.

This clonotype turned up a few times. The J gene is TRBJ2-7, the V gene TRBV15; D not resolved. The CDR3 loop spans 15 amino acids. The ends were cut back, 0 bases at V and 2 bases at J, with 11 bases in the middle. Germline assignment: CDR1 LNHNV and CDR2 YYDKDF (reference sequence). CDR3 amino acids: CATSRDPVTTYEQYF. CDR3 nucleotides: TGTGCCACCAGCAGAGATCCAGTAACAACCTACGAGCAGTACTTC.

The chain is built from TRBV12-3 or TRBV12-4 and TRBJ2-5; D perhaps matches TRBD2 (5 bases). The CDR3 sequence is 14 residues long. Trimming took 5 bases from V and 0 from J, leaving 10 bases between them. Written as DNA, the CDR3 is TGTGCCAGCAGTCTGGTAGCGCACCAAGAGACCCAGTACTTC. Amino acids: CASSLVAHQETQYF.

Here the CDR3 DNA reads TGTGCCAGCAGACGGGACAGCCGCATGAACACTGAAGCTTTCTTT. It translates to CASRRDSRMNTEAFF. The V call is TRBV2, the J call TRBJ1-1; 7 bases agree with TRBD1. Germline CDR1 SNHLY, CDR2 FYNNEI. CDR3 size: 15 residues. Germline trimming cut 6 bases from V and 0 bases from J; bases unmatched to any gene: 7. The full variable domain, completed using reference TRBV2 and TRBJ1-1, is EPEVTQTPSHQVTQMGQEVILRCVPISNHLYFYWYRQILGQKVEFLVSFYNNEISEKSEIFDDQFSVERPDGSNFTLKIRSTKLEDSAMYFCASRRDSRMNTEAFFGQGTRLTVV.

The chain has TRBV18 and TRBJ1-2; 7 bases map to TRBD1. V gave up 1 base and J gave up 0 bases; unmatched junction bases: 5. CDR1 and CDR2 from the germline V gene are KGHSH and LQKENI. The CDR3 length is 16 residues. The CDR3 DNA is TGTGCCAGCTCACCACAAGAGACAGGGACTAACTATGGCTACACCTTC. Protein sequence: CASSPQETGTNYGYTF.

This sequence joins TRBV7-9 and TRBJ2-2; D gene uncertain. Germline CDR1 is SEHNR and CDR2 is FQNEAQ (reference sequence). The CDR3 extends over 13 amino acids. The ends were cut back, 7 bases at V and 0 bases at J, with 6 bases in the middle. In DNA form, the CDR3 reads TGTGCCAGCACCAGGCCGAACACCGGGGAGCTGTTTTTT. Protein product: CASTRPNTGELFF. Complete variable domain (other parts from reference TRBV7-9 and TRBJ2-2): DTGVSQNPRHKITKRGQNVTFRCDPISEHNRLYWYRQTLGQGPEFLTYFQNEAQLEKSRLLSDRFSAERPKGSFSTLEIQRTEQGDSAMYLCASTRPNTGELFFGEGSRLTVL.

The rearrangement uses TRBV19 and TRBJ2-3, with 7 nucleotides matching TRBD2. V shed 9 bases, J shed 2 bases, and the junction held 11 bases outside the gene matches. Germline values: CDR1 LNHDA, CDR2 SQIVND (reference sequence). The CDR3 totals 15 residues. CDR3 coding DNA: TGTGCCAGCGGTGGACTAAGCGGGGCCACAGATACGCAGTATTTT. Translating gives CASGGLSGATDTQYF.

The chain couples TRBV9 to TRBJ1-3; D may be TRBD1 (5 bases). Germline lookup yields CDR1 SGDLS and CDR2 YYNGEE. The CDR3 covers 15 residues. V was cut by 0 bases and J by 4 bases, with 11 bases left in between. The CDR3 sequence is CASSVAGTEGNTIYF. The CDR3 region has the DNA TGTGCCAGCAGCGTAGCTGGGACGGAGGGAAACACCATATATTTT.

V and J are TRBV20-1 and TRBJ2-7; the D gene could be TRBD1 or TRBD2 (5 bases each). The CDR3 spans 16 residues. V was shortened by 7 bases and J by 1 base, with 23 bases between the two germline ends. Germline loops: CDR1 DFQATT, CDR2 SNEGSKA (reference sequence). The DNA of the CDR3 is TGCAGTGAGGGGAGACGGGCCTCCTGGGGGTCCTACGAGCAGTACTTC. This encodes CSEGRRASWGSYEQYF.

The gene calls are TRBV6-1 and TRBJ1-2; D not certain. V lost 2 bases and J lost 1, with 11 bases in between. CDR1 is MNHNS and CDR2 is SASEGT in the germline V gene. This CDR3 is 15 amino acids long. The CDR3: CASSEWEVLNYGYTF. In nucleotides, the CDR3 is TGTGCCAGCAGTGAATGGGAGGTACTTAACTATGGCTACACCTTC.

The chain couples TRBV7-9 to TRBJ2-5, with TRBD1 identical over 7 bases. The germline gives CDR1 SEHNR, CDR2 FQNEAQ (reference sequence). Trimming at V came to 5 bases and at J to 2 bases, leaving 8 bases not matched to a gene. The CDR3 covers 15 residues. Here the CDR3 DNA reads TGTGCCAGCAGCGTAGGGGACAGCAGACAAGAGACCCAGTACTTC. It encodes CASSVGDSRQETQYF.

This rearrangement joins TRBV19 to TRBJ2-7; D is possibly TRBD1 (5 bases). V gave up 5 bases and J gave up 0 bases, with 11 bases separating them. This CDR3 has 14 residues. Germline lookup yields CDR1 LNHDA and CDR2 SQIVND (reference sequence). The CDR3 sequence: CASSFRTNSYEQYF. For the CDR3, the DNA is TGTGCCAGTAGTTTTCGGACAAACTCCTACGAGCAGTACTTC.

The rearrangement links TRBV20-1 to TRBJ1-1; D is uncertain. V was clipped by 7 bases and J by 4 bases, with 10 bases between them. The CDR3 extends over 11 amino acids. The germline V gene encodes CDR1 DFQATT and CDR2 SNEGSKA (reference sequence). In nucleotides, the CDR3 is TGCAGTGTAGGGCACTCCACTGAAGCTTTCTTT. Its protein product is CSVGHSTEAFF.

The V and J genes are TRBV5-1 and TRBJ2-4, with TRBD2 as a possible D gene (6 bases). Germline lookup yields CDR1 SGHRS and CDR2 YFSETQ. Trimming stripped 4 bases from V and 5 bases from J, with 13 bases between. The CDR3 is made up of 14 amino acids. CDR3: CASSAQGGENIQYF. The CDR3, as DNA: TGCGCCAGCAGCGCCCAGGGAGGCGAAAACATTCAGTACTTC.

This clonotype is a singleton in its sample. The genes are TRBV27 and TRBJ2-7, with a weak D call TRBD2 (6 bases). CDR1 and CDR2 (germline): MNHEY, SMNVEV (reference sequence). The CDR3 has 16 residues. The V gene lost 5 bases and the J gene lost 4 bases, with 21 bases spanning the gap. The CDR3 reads CASSPSRWRDGYEQYF. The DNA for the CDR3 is TGTGCCAGCAGTCCCTCCCGGTGGAGGGATGGGTACGAGCAGTACTTC.

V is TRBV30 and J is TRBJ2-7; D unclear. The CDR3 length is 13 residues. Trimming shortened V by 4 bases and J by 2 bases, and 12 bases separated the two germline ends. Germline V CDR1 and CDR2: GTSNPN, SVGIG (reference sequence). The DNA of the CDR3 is TGTGCCTGGACACGAATCTCTACCTACGAGCAGTACTTC. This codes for CAWTRISTYEQYF.

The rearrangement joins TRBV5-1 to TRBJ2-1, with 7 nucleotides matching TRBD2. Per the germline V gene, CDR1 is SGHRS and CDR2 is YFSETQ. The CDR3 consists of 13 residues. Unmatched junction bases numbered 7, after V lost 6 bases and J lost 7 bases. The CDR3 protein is CASNTPGGNEQFF. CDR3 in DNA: TGCGCCAGCAACACCCCGGGGGGTAATGAGCAGTTCTTC.

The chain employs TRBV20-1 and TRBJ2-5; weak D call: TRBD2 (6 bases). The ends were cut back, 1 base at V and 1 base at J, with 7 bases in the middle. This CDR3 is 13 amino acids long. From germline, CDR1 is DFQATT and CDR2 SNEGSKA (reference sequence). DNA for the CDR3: TGCAGTGCTAGAGGGGGGGTCCAAGAGACCCAGTACTTC. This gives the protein CSARGGVQETQYF.

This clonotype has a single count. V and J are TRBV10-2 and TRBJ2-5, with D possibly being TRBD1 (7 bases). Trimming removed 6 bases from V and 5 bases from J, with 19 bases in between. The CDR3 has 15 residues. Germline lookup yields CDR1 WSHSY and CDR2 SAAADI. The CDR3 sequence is CASRTEGAAMETQYF. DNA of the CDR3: TGCGCCAGCAGAACGGAGGGGGCAGCCATGGAGACCCAGTACTTC.

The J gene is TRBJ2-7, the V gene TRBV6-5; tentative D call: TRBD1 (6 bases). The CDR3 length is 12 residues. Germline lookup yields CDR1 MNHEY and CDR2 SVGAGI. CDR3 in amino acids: CVLTGPNYEQYF. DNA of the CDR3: TGTGTCTTGACAGGCCCCAACTACGAGCAGTACTTC.

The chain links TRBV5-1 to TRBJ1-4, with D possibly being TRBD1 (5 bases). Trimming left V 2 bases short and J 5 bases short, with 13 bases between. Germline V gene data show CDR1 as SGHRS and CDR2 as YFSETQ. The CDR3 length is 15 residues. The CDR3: CASSFAGSPNEKLFF. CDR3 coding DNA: TGCGCCAGCAGCTTTGCAGGGAGCCCAAATGAAAAACTGTTTTTT.

CDR3: CASSYSTSTGKETQYF. CDR3 nucleotide sequence: TGTGCCAGCAGTTACTCGACTAGTACAGGGAAAGAGACCCAGTACTTC. The chain combines TRBV6-5 with TRBJ2-5, with D perhaps given as TRBD1 or TRBD2 (6 bases each). The V end lost 0 bases, the J end lost 3 bases, and 14 bases lay between the germline ends. The CDR3 runs to 16 residues. Per germline, CDR1 MNHEY and CDR2 SVGAGI.

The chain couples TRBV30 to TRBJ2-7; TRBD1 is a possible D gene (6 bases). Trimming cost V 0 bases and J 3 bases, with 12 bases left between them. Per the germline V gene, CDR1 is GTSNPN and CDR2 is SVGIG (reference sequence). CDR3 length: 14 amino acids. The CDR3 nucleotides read TGTGCCTGGAGTGTAGGGGGAGTCCTCTACGAGCAGTACTTC. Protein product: CAWSVGGVLYEQYF. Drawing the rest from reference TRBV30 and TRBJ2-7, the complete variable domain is SQTIHQWPATLVQPVGSPLSLECTVEGTSNPNLYWYRQAAGRGLQLLFYSVGIGQISSEVPQNLSASRPQDRQFILSSKKLLLSDSGFYLCAWSVGGVLYEQYFGPGTRLTVT.